Shown below are 14 T cell receptor beta chains from a single sample sequenced in a study of cytomegalovirus exposure and HLA in healthy donors. This PCR relied on a set of 60 Vbeta primers and 13 Jbeta primers. The assay was immunoSEQ multiplex PCR, and TCRdb's table has in-frame clones only and misses some. Of about 170,000 clones in the sample, over 65% were seen once. Sequencing was performed on PBMCs. The receptors here all came from a man between 35 and 55 years old in good health and CMV-seropositive.

This clone was counted once. For the CDR3, the DNA is TGCGCCAGCAGCCAAGATCGGGGGAGCTCCTACAATGAGCAGTTCTTC. Protein product: CASSQDRGSSYNEQFF. The rearrangement links TRBV4-1 to TRBJ2-1; the D gene is possibly TRBD2 (6 bases). This CDR3 spans 16 amino acids. V was clipped by 0 bases and J by 0 bases, with 9 bases between them. The V gene's germline CDR1 is MGHRA and CDR2 YSYEKL.

The J gene is TRBJ2-2, the V gene TRBV5-1; TRBD2 aligns across 8 bases. This CDR3 is 15 amino acids long. The V and J ends lost 2 bases and 0 bases, in that order; junction bases with no gene match: 0. Per the germline V gene, CDR1 is SGHRS and CDR2 is YFSETQ. The chain's CDR3 is CASSLAGANTGELFF. The CDR3 DNA reads as TGCGCCAGCAGCTTAGCGGGGGCGAACACCGGGGAGCTGTTTTTT.

The chain links TRBV5-1 to TRBJ2-1; 8 positions match TRBD1. Unmatched junction bases numbered 5, after V lost 0 bases and J lost 15 bases. The CDR3 contains 12 residues. Germline V lookup: CDR1 SGHRS, CDR2 YFSETQ. The CDR3 reads CASSLGTGMRFF. In DNA form, the CDR3 reads TGCGCCAGCAGCTTGGGGACAGGGATGCGGTTCTTC.

The chain links TRBV6-5 to TRBJ2-7; TRBD2 might be the D (6 bases). Per the germline V gene, CDR1 is MNHEY and CDR2 is SVGAGI. V gave up 6 bases and J gave up 0 bases, with 15 bases separating them. The CDR3 runs to 15 residues. CDR3 region: CASSDWGVSSYEQYF. The CDR3 bases are TGTGCCAGCAGCGATTGGGGGGTAAGCTCCTACGAGCAGTACTTC.

The CDR3 loop reads CASTTGAYEQYF. The CDR3 bases are TGTGCCAGCACAACAGGAGCCTACGAGCAGTACTTC. The genes are TRBV2 and TRBJ2-7, with D tentatively TRBD1 (5 bases). The ends were cut back, 7 bases at V and 2 bases at J, with 9 bases in the middle. Germline V gene sequence: CDR1 SNHLY, CDR2 FYNNEI. The CDR3 runs 12 residues.

This chain joins TRBV7-8 and TRBJ2-7; a possible D gene is TRBD1 (5 bases). The CDR3 totals 15 residues. Germline loops: CDR1 SGHVS, CDR2 FQNEAQ. Trimming cost V 7 bases and J 0 bases, with 16 bases left between them. The CDR3 region has the DNA TGTGCCAGCACCTCTAGACAGTCGAGCTCCTACGAGCAGTACTTC. Translated: CASTSRQSSSYEQYF.

This clone was recorded once. The chain recombines TRBV10-3 with TRBJ2-5; TRBD1 agrees at 8 bases. Germline CDR1 reads ENHRY; CDR2 reads SYGVKD. The CDR3 spans 18 residues. Trimming cost V 0 bases and J 4 bases; bases outside gene matches: 13. The CDR3 nucleotides are TGTGCCATCAGTGAGTCCGGACGCCAGACAGGGGAAATAGAGACCCAGTACTTC. It specifies CAISESGRQTGEIETQYF.

This clone was seen only a few times. This sequence joins TRBV27 and TRBJ2-5, with D perhaps TRBD1 (5 bases). The end of the DNA is better explained by TRBJ2-7, so the J call may be wrong. The CDR3 runs to 14 residues. CDR1 and CDR2 (germline): MNHEY, SMNVEV (reference sequence). CDR3 sequence: CASSWTRNSYEQYF. CDR3 in DNA: TGTGCCAGCAGCTGGACACGGAACTCCTACGAGCAGTACTTC.

The rearrangement joins TRBV9 to TRBJ2-6, with 8 bases that match TRBD2. This CDR3 contains 16 residues. V lost 4 bases to trimming and J lost 0 bases; unmatched junction nucleotides: 3. Germline V lookup: CDR1 SGDLS, CDR2 YYNGEE. The CDR3 is CASSPGGGSGANVLTF. The CDR3, as DNA: TGTGCCAGCAGCCCGGGGGGGGGCTCTGGGGCCAACGTCCTGACTTTC. Together with reference TRBV9 and TRBJ2-6, the CDR3 gives the full variable domain: DSGVTQTPKHLITATGQRVTLRCSPRSGDLSVYWYQQSLDQGLQFLIQYYNGEERAKGNILERFSAQQFPDLHSELNLSSLELGDSALYFCASSPGGGSGANVLTFGAGSRLTVL.

This clone occurred once. The chain recombines TRBV6-5 with TRBJ2-2; the match to TRBD1 covers 9 bases. The CDR3 has 15 residues. The V and J ends lost 4 bases and 5 bases, in that order; junction bases with no gene match: 5. Germline V CDR1 and CDR2: MNHEY, SVGAGI. The CDR3 nucleotides read TGTGCCAGCAGTTTACAGGGGGCGCAGACCGGGGAGCTGTTTTTT. It translates to CASSLQGAQTGELFF.

The J gene is TRBJ1-6, the V gene TRBV10-2, with TRBD1 matching over 10 bases. After removal of 6 bases from V and 8 bases from J, the junction contained 7 bases not matched to a gene. Germline CDR1 is WSHSY and CDR2 is SAAADI. The CDR3 length is 15 residues. This CDR3 reads CASSRQGARDSPLHF. For the CDR3, the DNA is TGCGCCAGCAGCCGACAGGGGGCTCGAGATTCACCCCTCCACTTT.

This clone was counted a single time. In nucleotides, the CDR3 is TGTGCCAGCAGTTACTACAGGGATAACTATGGCTACACCTTC. Its translation is CASSYYRDNYGYTF. The chain recombines TRBV6-5 with TRBJ1-2, with D possibly TRBD1 on 6 matching bases. With 1 base removed from V and 1 base from J, the gap between germline ends came to 7 bases. Per the germline V gene, CDR1 is MNHEY and CDR2 is SVGAGI. The CDR3 is 14 amino acids.

V is TRBV7-2 and J is TRBJ1-1, with 7 bases fitting TRBD1. Trimming cost V 1 base and J 5 bases; bases outside gene matches: 1. From germline, CDR1 is SGHTA and CDR2 FQGNSA. This CDR3 has 13 amino acids. CDR3 amino acids: CASSLEQGTEAFF. For the CDR3, the DNA is TGTGCCAGCAGCTTAGAACAGGGGACTGAAGCTTTCTTT.

Comments on this clone: Within the sample, other DNA sequences also encode this same CDR3. This chain connects TRBV7-8 to TRBJ1-1; 7 nucleotides match TRBD1. CDR1 and CDR2 (germline): SGHVS, FQNEAQ. The CDR3 contains 14 residues. With V trimmed by 1 base and J by 4 bases, 3 bases remained unmatched. The CDR3 region has the DNA TGTGCCAGCAGCTTAGGAGGGGGCGGCACTGAAGCTTTCTTT. Its protein product is CASSLGGGGTEAFF.